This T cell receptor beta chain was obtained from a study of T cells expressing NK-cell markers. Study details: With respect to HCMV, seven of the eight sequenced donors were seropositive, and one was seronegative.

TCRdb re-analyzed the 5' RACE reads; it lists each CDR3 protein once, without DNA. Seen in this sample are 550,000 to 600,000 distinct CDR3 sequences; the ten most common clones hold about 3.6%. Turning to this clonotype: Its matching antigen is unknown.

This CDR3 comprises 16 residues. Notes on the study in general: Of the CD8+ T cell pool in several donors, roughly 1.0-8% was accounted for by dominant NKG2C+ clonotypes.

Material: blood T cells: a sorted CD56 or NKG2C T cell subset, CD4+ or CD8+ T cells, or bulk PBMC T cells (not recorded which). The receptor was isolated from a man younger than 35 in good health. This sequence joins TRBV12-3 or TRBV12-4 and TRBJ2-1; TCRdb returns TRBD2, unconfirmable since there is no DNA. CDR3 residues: CASSSVLADLYNEQFF.